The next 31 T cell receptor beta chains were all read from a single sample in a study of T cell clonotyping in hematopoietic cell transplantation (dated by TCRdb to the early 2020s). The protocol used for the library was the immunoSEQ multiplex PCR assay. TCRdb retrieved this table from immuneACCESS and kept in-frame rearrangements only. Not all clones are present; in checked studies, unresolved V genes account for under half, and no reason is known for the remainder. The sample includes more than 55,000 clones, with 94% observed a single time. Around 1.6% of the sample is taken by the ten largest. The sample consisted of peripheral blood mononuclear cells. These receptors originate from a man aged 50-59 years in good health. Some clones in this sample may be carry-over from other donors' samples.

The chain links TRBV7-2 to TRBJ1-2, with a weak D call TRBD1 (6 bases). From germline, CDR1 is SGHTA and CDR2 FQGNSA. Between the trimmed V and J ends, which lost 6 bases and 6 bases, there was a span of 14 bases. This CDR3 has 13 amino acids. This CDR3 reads CASSWTDIHGYTF. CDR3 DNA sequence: TGTGCCAGCAGTTGGACAGATATTCATGGCTACACCTTC.

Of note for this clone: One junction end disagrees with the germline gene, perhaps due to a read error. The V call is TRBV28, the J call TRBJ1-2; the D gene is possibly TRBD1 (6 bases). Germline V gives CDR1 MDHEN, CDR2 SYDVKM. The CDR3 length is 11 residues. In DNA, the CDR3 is TGTGCCAGCACCTCAGGGGCGCCGCTTAGCTTC. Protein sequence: CASTSGAPLSF.

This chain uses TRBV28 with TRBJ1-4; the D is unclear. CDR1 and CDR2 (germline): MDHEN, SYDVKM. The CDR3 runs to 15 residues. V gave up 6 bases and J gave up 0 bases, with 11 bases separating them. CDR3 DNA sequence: TGTGCCAGCAGGCTAGATTTTGCAACTAATGAAAAACTGTTTTTT. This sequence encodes CASRLDFATNEKLFF.

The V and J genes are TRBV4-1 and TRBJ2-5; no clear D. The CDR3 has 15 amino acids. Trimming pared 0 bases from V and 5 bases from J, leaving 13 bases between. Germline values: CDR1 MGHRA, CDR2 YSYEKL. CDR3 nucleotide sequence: TGCGCCAGCAGCCAAGAAGGTGGTAACGGGGAGACCCAGTACTTC. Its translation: CASSQEGGNGETQYF.

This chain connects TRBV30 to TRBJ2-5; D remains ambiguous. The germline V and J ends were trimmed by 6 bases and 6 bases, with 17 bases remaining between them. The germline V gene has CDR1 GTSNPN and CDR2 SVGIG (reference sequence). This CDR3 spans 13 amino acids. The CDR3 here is CACLPAQLKTQYF. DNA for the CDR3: TGTGCCTGTTTGCCGGCACAGTTAAAGACCCAGTACTTC.

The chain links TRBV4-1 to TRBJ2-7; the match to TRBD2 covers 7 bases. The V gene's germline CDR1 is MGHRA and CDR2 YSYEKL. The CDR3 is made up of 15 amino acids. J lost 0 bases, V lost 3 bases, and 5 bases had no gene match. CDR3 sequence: CASSQVGGSSYEQYF. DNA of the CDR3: TGCGCCAGCAGCCAGGTCGGGGGGAGCTCCTACGAGCAGTACTTC.

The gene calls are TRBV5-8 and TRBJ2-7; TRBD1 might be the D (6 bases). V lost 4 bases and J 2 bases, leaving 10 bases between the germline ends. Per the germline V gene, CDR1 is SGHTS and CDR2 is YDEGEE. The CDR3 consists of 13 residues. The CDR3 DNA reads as TGTGCCAGCAGCCCAAGGGGGACCTACGAGCAGTACTTC. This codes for CASSPRGTYEQYF.

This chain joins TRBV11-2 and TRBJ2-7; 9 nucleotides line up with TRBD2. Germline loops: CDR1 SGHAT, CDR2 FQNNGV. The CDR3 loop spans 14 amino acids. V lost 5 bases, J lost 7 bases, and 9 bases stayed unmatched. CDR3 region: CASSPSGKKGEQYF. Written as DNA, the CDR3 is TGTGCCAGCAGCCCTAGCGGGAAAAAGGGAGAGCAGTACTTC.

The CDR3 loop is CASSQPLSPAANYGYTF. CDR3 sequence (DNA): TGTGCCAGTAGTCAACCTTTATCCCCCGCAGCTAACTATGGCTACACCTTC. The rearrangement links TRBV19 to TRBJ1-2, with D unclear. V gave up 5 bases and J gave up 0 bases, with 19 bases separating them. The CDR3 has 17 amino acids. Germline assignment: CDR1 LNHDA and CDR2 SQIVND (reference sequence).

The CDR3 sequence is CASSPRTGELFF. The DNA of the CDR3 is TGTGCCAGCAGCCCAAGAACCGGGGAGCTGTTTTTT. This chain uses TRBV7-9 with TRBJ2-2; D uncertain. Germline V gene sequence: CDR1 SEHNR, CDR2 FQNEAQ (reference sequence). Trimming stripped 5 bases from V and 5 bases from J, with 6 bases between. There are 12 residues in the CDR3.

CDR3: CASSEAGQPQHF. CDR3 in DNA: TGTGCCAGCAGCGAAGCGGGGCAGCCCCAGCATTTT. This rearrangement joins TRBV27 to TRBJ1-5, with D unclear. The CDR3 is 12 amino acids. Germline-derived CDR1 and CDR2 are MNHEY and SMNVEV (reference sequence). Trimming removed 6 bases at V and 7 bases at J, with 10 bases between.

CDR3 in DNA: TGTGCCAGTAGTATCTCAGCTCCAGATACGCAGTATTTT. Protein product: CASSISAPDTQYF. The V and J genes are TRBV19 and TRBJ2-3; unclear D gene. The CDR3 consists of 13 residues. Germline V gene lookup returns CDR1 LNHDA and CDR2 SQIVND (reference sequence). Trimming removed 3 bases at V and 4 bases at J, with 8 bases between.

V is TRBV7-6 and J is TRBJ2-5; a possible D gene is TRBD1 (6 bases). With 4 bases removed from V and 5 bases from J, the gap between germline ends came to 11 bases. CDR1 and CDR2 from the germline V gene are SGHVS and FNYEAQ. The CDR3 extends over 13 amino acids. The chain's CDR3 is CASSSRGGETQYF. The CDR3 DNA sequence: TGTGCCAGCAGCTCCAGGGGTGGCGAGACCCAGTACTTC.

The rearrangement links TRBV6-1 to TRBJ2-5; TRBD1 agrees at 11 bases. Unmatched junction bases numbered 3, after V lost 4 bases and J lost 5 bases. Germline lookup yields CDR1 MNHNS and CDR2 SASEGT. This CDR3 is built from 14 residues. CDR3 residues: CASSGTGGGETQYF. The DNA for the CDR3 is TGTGCCAGCAGTGGGACAGGGGGCGGGGAGACCCAGTACTTC.

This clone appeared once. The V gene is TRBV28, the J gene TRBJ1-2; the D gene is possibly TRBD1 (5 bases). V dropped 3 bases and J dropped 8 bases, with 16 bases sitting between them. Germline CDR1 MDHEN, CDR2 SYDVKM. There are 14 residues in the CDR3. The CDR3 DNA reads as TGTGCCAGCAGTTTCCCGCGGGACCCCTGGGGCTACACCTTC. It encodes CASSFPRDPWGYTF.

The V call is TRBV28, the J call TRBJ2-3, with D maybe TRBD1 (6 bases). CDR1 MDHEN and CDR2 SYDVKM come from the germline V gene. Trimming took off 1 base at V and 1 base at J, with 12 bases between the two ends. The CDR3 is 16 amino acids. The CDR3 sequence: CASSLYTGMGTDTQYF. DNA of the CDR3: TGTGCCAGCAGTTTATACACAGGGATGGGCACAGATACGCAGTATTTT.

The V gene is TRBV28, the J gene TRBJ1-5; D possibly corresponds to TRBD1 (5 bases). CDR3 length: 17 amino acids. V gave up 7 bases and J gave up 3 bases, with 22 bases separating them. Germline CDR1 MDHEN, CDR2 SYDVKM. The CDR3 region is CASNLLRGANFNQPQHF. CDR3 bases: TGTGCCAGCAACCTTCTACGGGGCGCGAATTTCAATCAGCCCCAGCATTTT.

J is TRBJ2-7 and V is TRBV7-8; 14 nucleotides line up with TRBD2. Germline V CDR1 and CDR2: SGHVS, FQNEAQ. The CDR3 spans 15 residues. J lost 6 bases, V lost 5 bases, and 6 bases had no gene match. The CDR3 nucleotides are TGTGCCAGCAGCCTGGGACTAGCGGGAGTCGGCGAGCAGTACTTC. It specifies CASSLGLAGVGEQYF.

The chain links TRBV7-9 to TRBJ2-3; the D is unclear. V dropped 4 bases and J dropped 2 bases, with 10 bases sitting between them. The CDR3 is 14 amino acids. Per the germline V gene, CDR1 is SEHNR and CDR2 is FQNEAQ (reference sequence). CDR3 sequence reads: CASSSVRITDTQYF. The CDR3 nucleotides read TGTGCCAGCAGCTCCGTGAGGATCACAGATACGCAGTATTTT.

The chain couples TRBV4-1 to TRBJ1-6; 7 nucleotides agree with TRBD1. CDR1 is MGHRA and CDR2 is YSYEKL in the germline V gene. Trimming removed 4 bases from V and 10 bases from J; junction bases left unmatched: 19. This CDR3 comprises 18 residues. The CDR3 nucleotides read TGCGCCAGCAGCCTACCGAATCCCCAGGGGGAGCCCAACTCACCCCTCCACTTT. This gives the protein CASSLPNPQGEPNSPLHF.

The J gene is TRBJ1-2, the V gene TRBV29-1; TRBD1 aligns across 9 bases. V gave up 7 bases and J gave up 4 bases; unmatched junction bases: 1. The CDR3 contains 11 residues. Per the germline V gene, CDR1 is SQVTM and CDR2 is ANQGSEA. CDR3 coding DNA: TGCAGCGGACAGGGGGTCTATGGCTACACCTTC. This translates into CSGQGVYGYTF. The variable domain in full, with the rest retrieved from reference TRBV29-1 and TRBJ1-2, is SAVISQKPSRDICQRGTSLTIQCQVDSQVTMMFWYRQQPGQSLTLIATANQGSEATYESGFVIDKFPISRPNLTFSTLTVSNMSPEDSSIYLCSGQGVYGYTFGSGTRLTVV.

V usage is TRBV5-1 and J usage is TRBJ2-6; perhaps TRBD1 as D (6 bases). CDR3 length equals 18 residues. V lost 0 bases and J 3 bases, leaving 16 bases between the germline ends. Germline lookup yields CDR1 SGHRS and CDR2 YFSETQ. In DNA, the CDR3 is TGCGCCAGCAGCTTGGCCACCCACTCGACAGGTGGGGCCAACGTCCTGACTTTC. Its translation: CASSLATHSTGGANVLTF.

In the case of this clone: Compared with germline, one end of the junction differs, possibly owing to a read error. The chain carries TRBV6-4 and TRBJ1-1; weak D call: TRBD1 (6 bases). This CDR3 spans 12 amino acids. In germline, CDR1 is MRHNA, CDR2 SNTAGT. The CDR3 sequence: CASRDSKGGQLF. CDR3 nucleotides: TGTGCCAGCAGGGACTCCAAGGGGGGGCAACTCTTT.

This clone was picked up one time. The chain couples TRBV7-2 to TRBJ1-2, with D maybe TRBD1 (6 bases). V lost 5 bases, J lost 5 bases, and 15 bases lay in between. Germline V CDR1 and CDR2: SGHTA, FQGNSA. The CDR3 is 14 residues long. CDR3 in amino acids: CASSRTGNSYGYTF. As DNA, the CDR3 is TGTGCCAGCAGCCGAACAGGGAACTCATATGGCTACACCTTC.

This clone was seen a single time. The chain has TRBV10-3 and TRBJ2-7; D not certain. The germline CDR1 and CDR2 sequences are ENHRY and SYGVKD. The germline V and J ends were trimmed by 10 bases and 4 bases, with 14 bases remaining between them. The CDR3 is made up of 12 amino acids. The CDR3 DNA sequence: TGTGCCACCCGGGCCTCGGGTTACGAGCAGTACTTC. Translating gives CATRASGYEQYF.

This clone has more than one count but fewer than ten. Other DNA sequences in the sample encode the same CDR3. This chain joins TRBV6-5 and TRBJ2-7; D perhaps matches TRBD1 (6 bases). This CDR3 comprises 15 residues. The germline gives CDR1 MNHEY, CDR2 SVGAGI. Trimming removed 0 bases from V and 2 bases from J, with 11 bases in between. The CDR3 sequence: CASSYSLDSAYEQYF. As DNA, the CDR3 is TGTGCCAGCAGTTACTCTTTGGACAGTGCCTACGAGCAGTACTTC.

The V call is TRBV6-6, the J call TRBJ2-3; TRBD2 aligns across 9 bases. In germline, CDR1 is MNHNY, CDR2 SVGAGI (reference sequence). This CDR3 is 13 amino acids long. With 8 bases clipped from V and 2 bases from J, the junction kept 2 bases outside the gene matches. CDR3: CASERGDTDTQYF. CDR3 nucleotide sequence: TGTGCCAGCGAGCGGGGGGACACAGATACGCAGTATTTT.

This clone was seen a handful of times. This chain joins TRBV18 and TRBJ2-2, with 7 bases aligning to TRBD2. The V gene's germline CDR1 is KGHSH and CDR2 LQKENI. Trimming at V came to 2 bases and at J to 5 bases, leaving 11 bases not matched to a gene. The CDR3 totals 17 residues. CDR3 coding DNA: TGTGCCAGCTCACCAGTTGGCGGGAGTCGCAGGACCGGGGAGCTGTTTTTT. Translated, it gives CASSPVGGSRRTGELFF.

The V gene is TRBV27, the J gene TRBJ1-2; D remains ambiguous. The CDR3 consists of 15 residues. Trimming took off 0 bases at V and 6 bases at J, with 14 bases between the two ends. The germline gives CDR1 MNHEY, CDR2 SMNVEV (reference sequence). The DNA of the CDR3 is TGTGCCAGCAGTTTATCGTACAGCAACCCCCATGGCTACACCTTC. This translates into CASSLSYSNPHGYTF.

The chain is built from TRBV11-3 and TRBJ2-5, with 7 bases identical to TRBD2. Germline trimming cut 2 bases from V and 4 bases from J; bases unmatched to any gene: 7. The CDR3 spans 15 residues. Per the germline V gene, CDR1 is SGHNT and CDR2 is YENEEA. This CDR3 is CASSLREGPPETQYF. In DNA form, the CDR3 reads TGTGCCAGCAGCTTAAGGGAGGGGCCGCCAGAGACCCAGTACTTC.

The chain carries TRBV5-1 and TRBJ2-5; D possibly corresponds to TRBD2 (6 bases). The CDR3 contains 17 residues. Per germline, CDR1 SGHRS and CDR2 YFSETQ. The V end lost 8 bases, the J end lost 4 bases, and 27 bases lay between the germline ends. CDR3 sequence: CASPYPPGLATVETQYF. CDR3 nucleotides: TGCGCCAGTCCATACCCCCCGGGGCTAGCGACGGTAGAGACCCAGTACTTC.